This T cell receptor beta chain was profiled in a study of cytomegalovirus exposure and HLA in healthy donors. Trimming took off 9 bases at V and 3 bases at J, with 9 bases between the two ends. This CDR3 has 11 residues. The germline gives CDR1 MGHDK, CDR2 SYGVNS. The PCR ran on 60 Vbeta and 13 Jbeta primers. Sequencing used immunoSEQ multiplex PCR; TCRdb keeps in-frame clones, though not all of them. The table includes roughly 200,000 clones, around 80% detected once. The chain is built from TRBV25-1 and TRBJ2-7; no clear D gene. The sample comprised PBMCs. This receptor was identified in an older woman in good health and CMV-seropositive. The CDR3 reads CASPPNYEQYF. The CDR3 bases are TGTGCCAGTCCCCCCAACTACGAGCAGTACTTC.